The table lists the clone carrying this T cell receptor beta chain with a count of one. CDR3 length: 13 residues. Between the trimmed V and J ends, which lost 7 bases and 2 bases, there was a span of 12 bases. CDR1 and CDR2 (germline): SNHLY, FYNNEI. This sample was included in a study of blood T cell repertoires in COVID-19. In the source study's methods: Estimates of nucleated cell counts were drawn from the amplification of reference gene primers. Some clones are missing from TCRdb's copy, which holds only in-frame ones; the method was immunoSEQ multiplex PCR. The V and J calls and clone size were taken over from that table, and D and trimming were inferred from the DNA. This table has tens of thousands of clones, around nine tenths appearing once.

This rearrangement joins TRBV2 to TRBJ2-7, with TRBD1 as a possible D gene (6 bases). The source is a human donor in a cohort sampled during active COVID-19. The donor label of this sample is uncertain. Sample: peripheral blood. CDR3 region: CASMTGQAYEQYF. DNA of the CDR3: TGTGCCAGCATGACGGGACAAGCCTACGAGCAGTACTTC. The entire variable domain, with the rest obtained from reference TRBV2 and TRBJ2-7, is as follows: EPEVTQTPSHQVTQMGQEVILRCVPISNHLYFYWYRQILGQKVEFLVSFYNNEISEKSEIFDDQFSVERPDGSNFTLKIRSTKLEDSAMYFCASMTGQAYEQYFGPGTRLTVT.